This record covers a single TCR beta chain. The data originate from a study of blood T cell repertoires in COVID-19. Assay used: immunoSEQ multiplex PCR; TCRdb lists only in-frame clones, some missing. Found here are about 110,000 clones, just over 70% of them singletons; the top ten hold 1.5% to 2%. The CDR3 spans 15 residues. The germline gives CDR1 SNHLY, CDR2 FYNNEI. Trimming removed 2 bases from V and 8 bases from J, with 16 bases in between. Material for sequencing was peripheral blood. The clonotype comes from a woman between 40 and 55 years old with acute or convalescent COVID-19. The chain is built from TRBV2 and TRBJ2-4; maybe TRBD2 (7 bases). The CDR3 DNA reads as TGTGCCAGCAGTGAAAGGGGAGGGGAGGGGGACATTCAGTACTTC. This sequence encodes CASSERGGEGDIQYF.